The 19 T cell receptor beta chains below were found in one sample sequenced in a study of blood T cells in healthy people across ages. Primed by a sample-barcoded 5' primer and a J-beta primer mix, a second PCR proceeded for 7 to 11 cycles. Each CDR3 protein gets one entry after TCRdb re-called the 5' RACE reads with MiXCR. The sample carries 910,000 or so distinct CDR3 sequences, 45% to 60% recorded once. The sequencing sample was made of blood. These receptors came from a woman aged 55-69 years in good health.

This rearrangement joins TRBV28 to TRBJ2-7; TRBD2 matches 8 bases. Trimming took 5 bases from V and 2 from J; bases not matched to a gene: 11. The germline gives CDR1 MDHEN, CDR2 SYDVKM. The CDR3 is made up of 16 amino acids. DNA for the CDR3: TGTGCCAGCAGTGGTACACGAGCGGGGGTACCCTACGAGCAGTACTTC. Residues: CASSGTRAGVPYEQYF.

The chain couples TRBV18 to TRBJ1-5; 9 nucleotides match TRBD1. V lost 3 bases to trimming and J lost 6 bases; unmatched junction nucleotides: 3. The CDR3 runs to 14 residues. Germline V gene sequence: CDR1 KGHSH, CDR2 LQKENI. In DNA form, the CDR3 reads TGTGCCAGCTCACCGACAGGGGGAATTCAGCCCCAGCATTTT. Protein product: CASSPTGGIQPQHF.

The sample holds a few counts of this clonotype. The rearrangement uses TRBV10-3 and TRBJ2-7; 8 bases are shared with TRBD1. The CDR3 runs 14 residues. J gave up 0 bases and V 4 bases, and 2 bases lay outside the gene matches. Germline lookup yields CDR1 ENHRY and CDR2 SYGVKD. In DNA form, the CDR3 reads TGTGCCATCAGTGGGACAGGGAGCTCCTACGAGCAGTACTTC. This translates into CAISGTGSSYEQYF.

The CDR3 DNA sequence: TGTGCCAGCAGTTCAGGGTTCCGCACTGAAGCTTTCTTT. Translating gives CASSSGFRTEAFF. The chain links TRBV6-5 to TRBJ1-1; D is perhaps TRBD1 (5 bases). The CDR3 covers 13 residues. Germline V lookup: CDR1 MNHEY, CDR2 SVGAGI. Deletions cut 4 bases from V and 4 bases from J, with 10 bases between.

The rearrangement joins TRBV21-1 to TRBJ1-5. TRBV21-1 is a pseudogene locus. The CDR3 sequence is 14 residues long. The CDR3 sequence: CASSTRRGYQPQHF. Written as DNA, the CDR3 is TGTGCCAGCAGCACCAGACGGGGCTATCAGCCCCAGCATTTT.

The gene calls are TRBV20-1 and TRBJ1-2; D not resolved. CDR1 is DFQATT and CDR2 is SNEGSKA in the germline V gene (reference sequence). The V end lost 0 bases, the J end lost 8 bases, and 16 bases lay between the germline ends. This CDR3 comprises 14 residues. CDR3 DNA sequence: TGCAGTGCTAGAGATCTCCGGGGAGAGTACGGCTACACCTTC. It specifies CSARDLRGEYGYTF.

This clonotype was picked up one time. This sequence joins TRBV5-1 and TRBJ2-5; D gene ambiguous. Germline V gives CDR1 SGHRS, CDR2 YFSETQ. This CDR3 has 14 amino acids. V was pared by 0 bases and J by 4 bases, with 10 bases between. The CDR3 bases are TGCGCCAGCAGCTTGGAGCCATTCCGAGAGACCCAGTACTTC. It encodes CASSLEPFRETQYF.

V and J are TRBV29-1 and TRBJ1-1, with TRBD1 as a possible D gene (5 bases). Germline loops: CDR1 SQVTM, CDR2 ANQGSEA. V gave up 5 bases and J gave up 4 bases, with 11 bases separating them. The CDR3 contains 12 residues. CDR3 amino acids: CSVQGVGTEAFF. The CDR3, as DNA: TGCAGCGTTCAAGGGGTTGGCACTGAAGCTTTCTTT.

The V call is TRBV27, the J call TRBJ1-1; 10 positions match TRBD1. After removal of 6 bases from V and 4 bases from J, the junction contained 5 bases not matched to a gene. The germline V gene has CDR1 MNHEY and CDR2 SMNVEV (reference sequence). The CDR3 totals 14 residues. CDR3 region: CASRDRGRSTEAFF. The CDR3 coding sequence is TGTGCCAGCAGAGACAGGGGGCGCAGCACTGAAGCTTTCTTT.

The chain uses TRBV29-1 and TRBJ2-1, with 10 bases that match TRBD2. V was clipped by 3 bases and J by 10 bases; unmatched bases: 9. Per the germline V gene, CDR1 is SQVTM and CDR2 is ANQGSEA. There are 14 residues in the CDR3. The CDR3 sequence is CSVDKREGLGEQFF. Here the CDR3 DNA reads TGCAGCGTTGATAAGCGGGAGGGCCTGGGGGAGCAGTTCTTC.

The V call is TRBV6-2 or TRBV6-3, the J call TRBJ2-7; D possibly corresponds to TRBD2 (6 bases). CDR1 and CDR2 (germline): MNHEY, SVGEGT. The CDR3 consists of 15 residues. V dropped 6 bases and J dropped 5 bases, with 20 bases sitting between them. The CDR3 here is CASRGLDYLYHEQYF. The CDR3, as DNA: TGTGCCAGCAGGGGCCTGGACTACCTCTATCACGAGCAGTACTTC.

The chain joins TRBV20-1 to TRBJ2-1; perhaps TRBD1 as D (6 bases). V lost 1 base and J lost 9, with 19 bases in between. Per germline, CDR1 DFQATT and CDR2 SNEGSKA (reference sequence). This CDR3 is built from 15 residues. In DNA, the CDR3 is TGCAGTGCTAGAGTTTTAGGGGGATCGGACAGTGAGCAGTTCTTC. Residues: CSARVLGGSDSEQFF.

The gene calls are TRBV7-2 and TRBJ2-2; D ambiguous. The CDR3 is 15 amino acids. Trimming stripped 1 base from V and 7 bases from J, with 13 bases between. The germline gives CDR1 SGHTA, CDR2 FQGNSA. The CDR3 region is CASSLEGRSGGELFF. CDR3 DNA: TGTGCCAGCAGCTTAGAGGGCAGGTCGGGCGGGGAGCTGTTTTTT.

This clonotype was picked up many times. The chain carries TRBV4-1 and TRBJ2-5; 12 nucleotides line up with TRBD1. With V trimmed by 3 bases and J by 5 bases, 4 bases remained unmatched. Germline V gene lookup returns CDR1 MGHRA and CDR2 YSYEKL. The CDR3 sequence is 15 residues long. The CDR3 loop reads CASSQGQGAWETQYF. Here the CDR3 DNA reads TGCGCCAGCAGCCAGGGACAGGGGGCGTGGGAGACCCAGTACTTC.

The chain joins TRBV6-5 to TRBJ1-4, with a weak D call TRBD1 (6 bases). Trimming removed 8 bases at V and 6 bases at J, with 13 bases between. Germline CDR1 and CDR2: MNHEY and SVGAGI. CDR3 length: 13 residues. CDR3 bases: TGTGCCAGCCGACGGACAGAGGATGAAAAACTGTTTTTT. This sequence encodes CASRRTEDEKLFF.

As for this clonotype: A single base separates this from a much larger clone, so it may be a read error. The rearrangement joins TRBV7-8 to TRBJ2-1; a weak D match, TRBD2 (5 bases). V was clipped by 5 bases and J by 6 bases, with 14 bases between them. Germline V gives CDR1 SGHVS, CDR2 FQNEAQ. The CDR3 extends over 14 amino acids. CDR3 protein: CASSHLTSSNEQFF. The CDR3 nucleotides read TGTGCCAGCAGCCATCTAACTAGTTCCAATGAGCAGTTCTTC.

This clonotype was picked up one time. The chain recombines TRBV2 with TRBJ2-1, with D possibly matching TRBD2 (6 bases). The CDR3 covers 13 residues. The V gene's germline CDR1 is SNHLY and CDR2 FYNNEI. Trimming left V 6 bases short and J 13 bases short, with 19 bases between. The DNA of the CDR3 is TGTGCCAGCAGACGGGACTCGCAATCCCCACAGTTCTTC. It is translated as CASRRDSQSPQFF.

The chain combines TRBV21-1 with TRBJ2-7; the D call of TRBD1 is as the table states it, not checked on the DNA. TRBV21-1 is assigned pseudogene status. CDR3 length: 14 amino acids. The CDR3 bases are TGTGCCAGCAGCAAAAGGCAGGGGTTTGAGGAGCAGTACTTC. This encodes CASSKRQGFEEQYF.

This clonotype showed up just a few times. The chain couples TRBV24-1 to TRBJ2-7, with TRBD2 identical over 7 bases. With V trimmed by 2 bases and J by 3 bases, 6 bases remained unmatched. The CDR3 loop spans 15 amino acids. Germline assignment: CDR1 KGHDR and CDR2 SFDVKD. Here the CDR3 DNA reads TGTGCCACCAGTGATTCAGGGAGGGGAGACTACGAGCAGTACTTC. This translates into CATSDSGRGDYEQYF.